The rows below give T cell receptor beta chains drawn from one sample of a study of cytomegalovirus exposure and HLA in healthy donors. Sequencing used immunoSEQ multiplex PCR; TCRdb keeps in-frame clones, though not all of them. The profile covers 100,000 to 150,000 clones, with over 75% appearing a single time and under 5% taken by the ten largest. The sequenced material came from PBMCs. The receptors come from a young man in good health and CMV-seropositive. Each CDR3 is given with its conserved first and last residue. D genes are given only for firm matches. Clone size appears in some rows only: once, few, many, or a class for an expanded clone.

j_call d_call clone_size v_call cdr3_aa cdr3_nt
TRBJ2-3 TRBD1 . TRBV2 CASSERTGRHTLDTQYF TGTGCCAGCAGTGAACGGACAGGGAGACACACACTGGATACGCAGTATTTT
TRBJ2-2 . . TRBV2 CASSETRTGGELFF TGTGCCAGCAGCGAAACTAGAACAGGGGGGGAGCTGTTTTTT
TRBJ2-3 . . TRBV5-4 CAGSLAGGSTTDTQYF TGTGCCGGCAGCTTGGCCGGGGGTAGCACTACAGATACGCAGTATTTT
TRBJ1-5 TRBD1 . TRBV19 CASSPRTGLSNQPQHF TGTGCCAGTAGTCCAAGGACAGGGTTGAGCAATCAGCCCCAGCATTTT
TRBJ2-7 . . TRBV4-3 CASSQDHLGGYEQYF TGCGCCAGCAGCCAAGATCATTTAGGAGGATACGAGCAGTACTTC
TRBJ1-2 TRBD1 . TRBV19 CASRIRGQDGYTF TGTGCCAGTAGAATCAGGGGGCAGGATGGCTACACCTTC
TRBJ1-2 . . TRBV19 CATHGPANYGYTF TGTGCCACTCATGGGCCGGCTAACTATGGCTACACCTTC
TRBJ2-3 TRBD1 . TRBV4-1 CASSQAGTGVVDTQYF TGCGCCAGCAGCCAAGCCGGGACAGGGGTTGTCGATACGCAGTATTTT
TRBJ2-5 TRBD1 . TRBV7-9 CASSLRTGEWETQYF TGTGCCAGCAGCTTAAGAACAGGGGAGTGGGAGACCCAGTACTTC
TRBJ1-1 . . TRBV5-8 CASSLTEGGDTEAFF TGTGCCAGCAGCTTGACCGAGGGAGGGGACACTGAAGCTTTCTTT
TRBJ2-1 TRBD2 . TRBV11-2 CASSLGGLAGIEQFF TGTGCCAGCAGCTTAGGGGGGCTAGCGGGAATTGAGCAGTTCTTC
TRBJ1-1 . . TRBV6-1 CAITTGGGNTEAFF TGTGCCATCACCACCGGTGGAGGGAACACTGAAGCTTTCTTT
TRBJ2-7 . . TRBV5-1 CASRNLLDSYEQYF TGCGCCAGCAGAAACTTGTTGGACAGCTACGAGCAGTACTTC
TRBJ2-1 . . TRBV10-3 CAISGLARGDGEQFF TGTGCCATCAGTGGCCTAGCGCGGGGTGATGGTGAGCAGTTCTTC
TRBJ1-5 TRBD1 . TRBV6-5 CASSPQGAGQPQHF TGTGCCAGCAGCCCACAGGGGGCTGGTCAGCCCCAGCATTTT
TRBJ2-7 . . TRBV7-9 CASSLDSGSYEQYF TGTGCCAGCAGCTTAGATAGCGGATCCTACGAGCAGTACTTC
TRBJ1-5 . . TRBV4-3 CASSQDGTGNQPQHF TGCGCCAGCAGCCAAGATGGCACAGGCAATCAGCCCCAGCATTTT
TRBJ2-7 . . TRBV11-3 CASSPGQNYEQYF TGTGCCAGCAGCCCTGGACAGAACTACGAGCAGTACTTC
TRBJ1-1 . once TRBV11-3 CASSLVGDTEAFF TGTGCCAGCAGCTTAGTTGGAGACACTGAAGCTTTCTTT
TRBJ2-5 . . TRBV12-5 CAISEASRETQYF TGTGCTATCTCGGAGGCTAGCCGAGAGACCCAGTACTTC
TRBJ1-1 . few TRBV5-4 CASSFDDRVNTEAFF TGTGCCAGCAGCTTTGATGACAGAGTGAACACTGAAGCTTTCTTT
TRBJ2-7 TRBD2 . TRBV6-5 CASRRTSGNHEQYF TGTGCCAGCAGACGGACTAGCGGGAACCACGAGCAGTACTTC
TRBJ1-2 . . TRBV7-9 CASSLSQGRRGYTF TGTGCCAGCAGCTTAAGTCAGGGGCGTCGTGGCTACACCTTC
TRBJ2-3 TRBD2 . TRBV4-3 CASSQDVPGLADHITDTQYF TGCGCCAGCAGCCAAGACGTGCCCGGACTAGCGGACCATATCACAGATACGCAGTATTTT